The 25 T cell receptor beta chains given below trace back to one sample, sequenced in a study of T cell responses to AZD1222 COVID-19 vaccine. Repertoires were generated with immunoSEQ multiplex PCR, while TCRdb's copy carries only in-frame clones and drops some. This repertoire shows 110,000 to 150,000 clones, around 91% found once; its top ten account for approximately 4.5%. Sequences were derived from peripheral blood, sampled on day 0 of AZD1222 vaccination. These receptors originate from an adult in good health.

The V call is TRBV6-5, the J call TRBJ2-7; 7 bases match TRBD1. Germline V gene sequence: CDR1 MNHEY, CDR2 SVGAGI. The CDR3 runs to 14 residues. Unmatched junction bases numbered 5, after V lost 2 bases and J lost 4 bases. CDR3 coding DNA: TGTGCCAGCAGTTACAGGGGGCTCGCTTACGAGCAGTACTTC. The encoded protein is CASSYRGLAYEQYF.

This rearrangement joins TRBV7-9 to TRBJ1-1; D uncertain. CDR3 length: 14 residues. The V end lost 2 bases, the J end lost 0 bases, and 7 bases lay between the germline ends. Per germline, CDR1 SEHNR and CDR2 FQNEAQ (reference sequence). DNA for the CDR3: TGTGCCAGCAGCTTACCAACTATGAACACTGAAGCTTTCTTT. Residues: CASSLPTMNTEAFF.

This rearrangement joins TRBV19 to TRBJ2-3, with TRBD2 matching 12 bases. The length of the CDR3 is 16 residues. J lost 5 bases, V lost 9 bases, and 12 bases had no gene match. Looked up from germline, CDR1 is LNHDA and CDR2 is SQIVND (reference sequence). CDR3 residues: CASRPPSGRAEDTQYF. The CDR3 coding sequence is TGTGCCAGCCGTCCCCCTAGCGGGAGGGCCGAAGATACGCAGTATTTT.

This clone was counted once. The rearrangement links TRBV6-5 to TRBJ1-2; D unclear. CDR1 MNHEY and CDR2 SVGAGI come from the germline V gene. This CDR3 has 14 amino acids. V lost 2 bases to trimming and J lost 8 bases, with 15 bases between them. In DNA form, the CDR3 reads TGTGCCAGCAGTTACGCTAGGGAGGGCAAAGGCTACACCTTC. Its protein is CASSYAREGKGYTF.

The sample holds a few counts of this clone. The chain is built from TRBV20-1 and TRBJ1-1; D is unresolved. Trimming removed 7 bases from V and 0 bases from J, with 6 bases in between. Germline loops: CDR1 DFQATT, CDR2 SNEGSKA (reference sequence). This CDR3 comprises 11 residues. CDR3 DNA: TGCAGTGTAGTCCTGAACACTGAAGCTTTCTTT. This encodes CSVVLNTEAFF.

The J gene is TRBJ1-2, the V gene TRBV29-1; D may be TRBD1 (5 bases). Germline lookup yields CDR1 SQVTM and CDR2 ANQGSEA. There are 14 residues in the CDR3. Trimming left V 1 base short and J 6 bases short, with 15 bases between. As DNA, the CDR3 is TGCAGCGTTGAAGGAGGCCAGGGTATTGATGGCTACACCTTC. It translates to CSVEGGQGIDGYTF. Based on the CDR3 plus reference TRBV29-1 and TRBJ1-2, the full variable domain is SAVISQKPSRDICQRGTSLTIQCQVDSQVTMMFWYRQQPGQSLTLIATANQGSEATYESGFVIDKFPISRPNLTFSTLTVSNMSPEDSSIYLCSVEGGQGIDGYTFGSGTRLTVV.

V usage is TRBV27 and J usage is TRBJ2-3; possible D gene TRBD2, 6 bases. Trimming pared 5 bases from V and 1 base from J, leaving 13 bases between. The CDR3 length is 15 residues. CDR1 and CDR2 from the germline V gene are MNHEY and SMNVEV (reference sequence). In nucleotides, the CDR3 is TGTGCCAGCAGTGAACTAGCCGCGGGCACAGATACGCAGTATTTT. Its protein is CASSELAAGTDTQYF.

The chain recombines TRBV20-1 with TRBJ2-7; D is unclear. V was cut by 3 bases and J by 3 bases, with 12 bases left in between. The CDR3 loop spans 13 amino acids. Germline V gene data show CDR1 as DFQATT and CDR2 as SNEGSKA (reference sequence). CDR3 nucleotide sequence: TGCAGTGCTAGTAAGGCGACCGGCTACGAGCAGTACTTC. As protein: CSASKATGYEQYF.

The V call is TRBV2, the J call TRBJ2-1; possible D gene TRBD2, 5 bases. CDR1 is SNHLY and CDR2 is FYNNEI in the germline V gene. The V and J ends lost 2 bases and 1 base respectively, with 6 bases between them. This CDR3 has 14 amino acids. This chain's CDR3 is CASSERTSYNEQFF. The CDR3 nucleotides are TGTGCCAGCAGTGAAAGGACTTCCTACAATGAGCAGTTCTTC.

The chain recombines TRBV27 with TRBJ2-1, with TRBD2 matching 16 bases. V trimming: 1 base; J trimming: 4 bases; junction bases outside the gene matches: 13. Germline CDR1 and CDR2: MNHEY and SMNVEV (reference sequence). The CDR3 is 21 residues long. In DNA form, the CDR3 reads TGTGCCAGCAGTTTATTTGGGACTAGCGGGAGGGCCCTCTGGGCTTACAATGAGCAGTTCTTC. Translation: CASSLFGTSGRALWAYNEQFF.

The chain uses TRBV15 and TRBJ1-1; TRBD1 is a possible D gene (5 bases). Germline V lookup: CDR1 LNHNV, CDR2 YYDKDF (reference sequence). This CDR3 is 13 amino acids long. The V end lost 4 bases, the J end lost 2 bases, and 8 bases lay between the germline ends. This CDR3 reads CATSKQENTEAFF. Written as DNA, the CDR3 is TGTGCCACCAGCAAACAGGAAAACACTGAAGCTTTCTTT. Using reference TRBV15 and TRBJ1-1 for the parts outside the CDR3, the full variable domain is DAMVIQNPRYQVTQFGKPVTLSCSQTLNHNVMYWYQQKSSQAPKLLFHYYDKDFNNEADTPDNFQSRRPNTSFCFLDIRSPGLGDTAMYLCATSKQENTEAFFGQGTRLTVV.

CDR3 sequence: CASSLGIQGVKYGYTF. For the CDR3, the DNA is TGCGCCAGCAGCTTGGGAATACAGGGGGTAAAATATGGCTACACCTTC. The chain carries TRBV5-1 and TRBJ1-2, with 8 bases that match TRBD1. The CDR3 is 16 residues long. Losses at the gene ends were 0 bases for V and 5 bases for J; bases not matched to a gene: 9. The V gene's germline CDR1 is SGHRS and CDR2 YFSETQ.

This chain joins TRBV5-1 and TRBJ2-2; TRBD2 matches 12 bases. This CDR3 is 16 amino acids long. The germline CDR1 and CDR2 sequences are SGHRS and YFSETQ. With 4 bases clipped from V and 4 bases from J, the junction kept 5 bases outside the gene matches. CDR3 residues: CASSHSGLAGTGELFF. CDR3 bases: TGCGCCAGCAGCCATTCGGGACTAGCGGGCACCGGGGAGCTGTTTTTT.

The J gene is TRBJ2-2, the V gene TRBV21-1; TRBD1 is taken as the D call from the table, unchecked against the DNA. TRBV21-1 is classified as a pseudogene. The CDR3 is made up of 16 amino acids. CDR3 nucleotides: TGTGCCAGCAGCAAAACAGGACACGCGAACACCGGGGAGCTGTTTTTT. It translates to CASSKTGHANTGELFF.

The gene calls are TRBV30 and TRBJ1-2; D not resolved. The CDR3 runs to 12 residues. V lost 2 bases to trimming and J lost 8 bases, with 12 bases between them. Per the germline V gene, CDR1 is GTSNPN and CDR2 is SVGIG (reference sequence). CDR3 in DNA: TGTGCCTGGAGTAGTGGCGGGTACGGCTACACCTTC. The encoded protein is CAWSSGGYGYTF. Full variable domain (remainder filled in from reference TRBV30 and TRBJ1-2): SQTIHQWPATLVQPVGSPLSLECTVEGTSNPNLYWYRQAAGRGLQLLFYSVGIGQISSEVPQNLSASRPQDRQFILSSKKLLLSDSGFYLCAWSSGGYGYTFGSGTRLTVV.

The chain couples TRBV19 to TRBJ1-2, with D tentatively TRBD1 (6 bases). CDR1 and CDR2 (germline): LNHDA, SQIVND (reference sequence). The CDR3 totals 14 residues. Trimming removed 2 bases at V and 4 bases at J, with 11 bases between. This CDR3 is CASSIYSDSYGYTF. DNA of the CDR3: TGTGCCAGTAGTATATACTCGGACAGCTATGGCTACACCTTC. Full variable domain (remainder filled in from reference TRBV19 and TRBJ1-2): DGGITQSPKYLFRKEGQNVTLSCEQNLNHDAMYWYRQDPGQGLRLIYYSQIVNDFQKGDIAEGYSVSREKKESFPLTVTSAQKNPTAFYLCASSIYSDSYGYTFGSGTRLTVV.

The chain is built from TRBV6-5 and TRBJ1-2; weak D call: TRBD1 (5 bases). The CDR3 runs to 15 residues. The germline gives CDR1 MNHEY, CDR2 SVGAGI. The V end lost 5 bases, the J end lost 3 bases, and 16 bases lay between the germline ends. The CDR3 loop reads CASSTTGRNDYGYTF. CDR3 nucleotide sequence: TGTGCCAGCAGTACTACGGGACGGAATGACTATGGCTACACCTTC.

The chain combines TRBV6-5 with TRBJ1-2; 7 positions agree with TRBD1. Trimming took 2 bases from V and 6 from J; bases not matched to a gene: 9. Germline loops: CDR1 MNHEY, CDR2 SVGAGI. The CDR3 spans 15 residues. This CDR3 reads CASSYEQDRVDGYTF. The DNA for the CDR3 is TGTGCCAGCAGTTACGAGCAAGACAGGGTCGATGGCTACACCTTC.

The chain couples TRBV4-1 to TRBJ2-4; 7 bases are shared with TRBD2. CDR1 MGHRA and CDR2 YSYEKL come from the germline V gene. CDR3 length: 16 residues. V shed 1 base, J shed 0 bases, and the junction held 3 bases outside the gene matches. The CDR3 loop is CASSQAGGLAKNIQYF. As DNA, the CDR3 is TGCGCCAGCAGCCAAGCGGGGGGTCTAGCCAAAAACATTCAGTACTTC.

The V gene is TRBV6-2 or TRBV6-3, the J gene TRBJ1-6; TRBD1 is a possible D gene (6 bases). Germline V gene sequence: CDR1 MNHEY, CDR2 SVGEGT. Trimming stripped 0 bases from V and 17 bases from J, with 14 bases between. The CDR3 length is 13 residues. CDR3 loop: CASSYSSTGTIHF. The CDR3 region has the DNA TGTGCCAGCAGTTACTCCTCAACAGGGACTATCCACTTT.

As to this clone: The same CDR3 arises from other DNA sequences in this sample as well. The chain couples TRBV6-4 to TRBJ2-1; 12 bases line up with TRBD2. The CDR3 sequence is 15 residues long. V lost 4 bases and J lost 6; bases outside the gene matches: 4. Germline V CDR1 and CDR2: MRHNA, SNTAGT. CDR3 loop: CASSVSSGGANEQFF. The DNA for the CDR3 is TGTGCCAGCAGTGTCTCTAGCGGGGGGGCCAATGAGCAGTTCTTC.

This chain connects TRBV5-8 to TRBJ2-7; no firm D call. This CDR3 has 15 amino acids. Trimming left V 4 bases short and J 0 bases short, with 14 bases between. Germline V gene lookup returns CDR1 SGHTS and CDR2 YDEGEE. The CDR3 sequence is CASSPRPKSSYEQYF. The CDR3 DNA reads TGTGCCAGCAGCCCCCGTCCAAAGAGCTCCTACGAGCAGTACTTC.

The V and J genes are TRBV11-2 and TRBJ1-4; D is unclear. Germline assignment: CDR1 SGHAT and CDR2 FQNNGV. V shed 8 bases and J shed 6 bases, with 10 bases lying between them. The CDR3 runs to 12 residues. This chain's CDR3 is CASSVGDEKLFF. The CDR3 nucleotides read TGTGCCAGCTCCGTAGGAGATGAAAAACTGTTTTTT.

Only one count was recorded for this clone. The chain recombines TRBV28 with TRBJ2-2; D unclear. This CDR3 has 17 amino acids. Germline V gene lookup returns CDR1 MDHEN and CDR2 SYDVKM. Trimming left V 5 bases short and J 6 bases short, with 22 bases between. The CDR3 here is CASSPTPDLAVAGELFF. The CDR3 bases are TGTGCCAGCAGTCCGACTCCGGACCTCGCGGTAGCCGGGGAGCTGTTTTTT.

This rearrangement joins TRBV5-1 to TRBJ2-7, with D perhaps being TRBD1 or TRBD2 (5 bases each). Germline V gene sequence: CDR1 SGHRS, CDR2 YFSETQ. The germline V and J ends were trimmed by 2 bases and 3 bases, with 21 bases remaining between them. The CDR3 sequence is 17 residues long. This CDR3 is CASSLGEWAEPVYEQYF. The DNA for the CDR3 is TGCGCCAGCAGCTTAGGGGAGTGGGCAGAACCAGTCTACGAGCAGTACTTC. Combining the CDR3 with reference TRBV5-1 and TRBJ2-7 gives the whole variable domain KAGVTQTPRYLIKTRGQQVTLSCSPISGHRSVSWYQQTPGQGLQFLFEYFSETQRNKGNFPGRFSGRQFSNSRSEMNVSTLELGDSALYLCASSLGEWAEPVYEQYFGPGTRLTVT.